Each of the 11 T cell receptor beta chains below was sequenced from the same sample in a study of blood T cells in healthy people across ages. A J-beta primer mix and a sample-barcoded 5' primer were used in a second PCR of roughly 7 to 12 cycles. TCRdb ran MiXCR on the 5' RACE reads and lists one entry per CDR3 protein. Of approximately 830,000 distinct CDR3 sequences in the sample, about 59% are singletons; the top ten hold about 27%. The sequenced sample consisted of blood. These receptors all come from a young man in good health.

The chain joins TRBV29-1 to TRBJ2-5; TRBD2 might be the D (6 bases). The germline CDR1 and CDR2 sequences are SQVTM and ANQGSEA. This CDR3 is built from 13 residues. The V gene lost 2 bases and the J gene lost 1 base, with 8 bases spanning the gap. The CDR3 sequence: CSVERGIQETQYF. CDR3 coding DNA: TGCAGCGTTGAACGGGGGATCCAAGAGACCCAGTACTTC.

The chain joins TRBV5-6 to TRBJ2-1; tentatively, D is TRBD2 (6 bases). Trimming pared 9 bases from V and 7 bases from J, leaving 23 bases between. Germline V gene sequence: CDR1 SGHDT, CDR2 YYEEEE. The CDR3 totals 15 residues. CDR3 bases: TGTGCCACCGAGGTTGGAGGGCTTCCATGGAATGAGCAGTTCTTC. Translated, it gives CATEVGGLPWNEQFF.

This clonotype was recorded a few times. The genes are TRBV5-1 and TRBJ2-1; D is undetermined. V lost 4 bases and J lost 4, with 12 bases in between. This CDR3 spans 14 amino acids. The germline gives CDR1 SGHRS, CDR2 YFSETQ. In DNA form, the CDR3 reads TGCGCCAGCAGCCCCCGTGAACGGTACAATGAGCAGTTCTTC. It specifies CASSPRERYNEQFF.

The rearrangement links TRBV7-2 to TRBJ1-2; 7 nucleotides match TRBD1. The CDR3 sequence is 16 residues long. Germline-derived CDR1 and CDR2 are SGHTA and FQGNSA. J gave up 7 bases and V 3 bases, and 14 bases lay outside the gene matches. CDR3 residues: CASSFGQATAWGGYTF. The CDR3 nucleotides are TGTGCCAGCAGCTTCGGACAGGCGACGGCTTGGGGTGGCTACACCTTC.

This clonotype was seen many times. The chain is built from TRBV29-1 and TRBJ2-3, with a possible D match to TRBD2 (6 bases). The CDR3 contains 13 residues. Between the trimmed V and J ends, which lost 4 bases and 0 bases, there was a span of 8 bases. Germline V gives CDR1 SQVTM, CDR2 ANQGSEA. The CDR3, as DNA: TGCAGCGTTGTGGGGGGAAGCACAGATACGCAGTATTTT. This codes for CSVVGGSTDTQYF.

The chain joins TRBV20-1 to TRBJ2-5; D unclear. Germline V gives CDR1 DFQATT, CDR2 SNEGSKA (reference sequence). This CDR3 comprises 14 residues. Trimming pared 5 bases from V and 1 base from J, leaving 14 bases between. CDR3 coding DNA: TGCAGTGCTGGCCCCCGACGAAGCCAAGAGACCCAGTACTTC. Protein sequence: CSAGPRRSQETQYF.

The chain combines TRBV7-2 with TRBJ2-5; D gene uncertain. The CDR3 sequence is 15 residues long. Germline lookup yields CDR1 SGHTA and CDR2 FQGNSA. The ends were cut back, 1 base at V and 5 bases at J, with 14 bases in the middle. The CDR3 DNA follows: TGTGCCAGCAGCTTAGGCCCCTCAGGTGTGGAGACCCAGTACTTC. Translating it yields CASSLGPSGVETQYF.

This sequence joins TRBV13 and TRBJ1-1, with D possibly matching TRBD1 (5 bases). This CDR3 is built from 14 residues. Germline V gene data show CDR1 as PRHDT and CDR2 as FYEKMQ (reference sequence). V was clipped by 4 bases and J by 12 bases, with 21 bases between them. The CDR3 sequence: CASSSRGWQGETFF. CDR3 DNA sequence: TGTGCCAGCAGCTCCCGAGGGTGGCAGGGTGAGACTTTCTTT.

A single count supports this clonotype. This chain joins TRBV29-1 and TRBJ2-5; 8 nucleotides agree with TRBD1. The J call may be incorrect, as the DNA end agrees better with TRBJ2-7. The CDR3 has 13 amino acids. Germline V gene sequence: CDR1 SQVTM, CDR2 ANQGSEA. The CDR3, as DNA: TGCAGCGTTGAAGGGCAGGGGGCGAACGAGCAGTACTTC. This translates into CSVEGQGANEQYF.

The chain uses TRBV7-6 and TRBJ1-2; D remains ambiguous. The CDR3 runs 11 residues. Germline CDR1 reads SGHVS; CDR2 reads FNYEAQ. V was trimmed by 7 bases and J by 4 bases, leaving 7 bases between them. CDR3 in amino acids: CASKDLYGYTF. CDR3 nucleotide sequence: TGTGCCAGCAAAGACCTCTATGGCTACACCTTC. Looking up the rest from reference TRBV7-6 and TRBJ1-2 gives the full variable domain: GAGVSQSPRYKVTKRGQDVALRCDPISGHVSLYWYRQALGQGPEFLTYFNYEAQQDKSGLPNDRFSAERPEGSISTLTIQRTEQRDSAMYRCASKDLYGYTFGSGTRLTVV.

This clonotype has ten or more counts. This chain links TRBV4-1 with TRBJ1-2; D possibly corresponds to TRBD1 (6 bases). Germline lookup yields CDR1 MGHRA and CDR2 YSYEKL. The V and J ends lost 4 bases and 0 bases respectively, with 18 bases between them. The CDR3 totals 17 residues. The CDR3 DNA sequence: TGCGCCAGCAGCCCCACTACCGGGACAATCGCTAACTATGGCTACACCTTC. Residues: CASSPTTGTIANYGYTF.